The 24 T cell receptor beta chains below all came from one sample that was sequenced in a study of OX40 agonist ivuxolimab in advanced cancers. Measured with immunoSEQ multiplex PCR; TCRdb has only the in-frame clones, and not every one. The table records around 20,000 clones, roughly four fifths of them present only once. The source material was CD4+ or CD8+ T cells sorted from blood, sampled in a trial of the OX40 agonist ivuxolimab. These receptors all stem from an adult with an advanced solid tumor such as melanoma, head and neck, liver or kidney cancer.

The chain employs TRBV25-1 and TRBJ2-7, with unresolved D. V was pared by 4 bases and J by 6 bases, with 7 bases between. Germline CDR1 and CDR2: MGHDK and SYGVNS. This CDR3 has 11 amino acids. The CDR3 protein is CASSVLFEQYF. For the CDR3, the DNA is TGTGCCAGCAGTGTCCTATTCGAGCAGTACTTC.

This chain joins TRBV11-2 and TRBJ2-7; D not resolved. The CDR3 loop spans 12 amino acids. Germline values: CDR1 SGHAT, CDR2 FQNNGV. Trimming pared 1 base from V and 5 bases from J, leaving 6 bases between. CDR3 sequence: CASSLAGNEQYF. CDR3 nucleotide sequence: TGTGCCAGCAGCTTAGCGGGCAACGAGCAGTACTTC.

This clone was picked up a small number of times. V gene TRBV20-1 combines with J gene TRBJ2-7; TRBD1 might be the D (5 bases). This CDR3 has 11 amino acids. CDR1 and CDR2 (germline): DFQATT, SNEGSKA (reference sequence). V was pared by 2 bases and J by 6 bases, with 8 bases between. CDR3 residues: CSARQGVEQYF. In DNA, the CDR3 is TGCAGTGCTAGACAAGGGGTCGAGCAGTACTTC.

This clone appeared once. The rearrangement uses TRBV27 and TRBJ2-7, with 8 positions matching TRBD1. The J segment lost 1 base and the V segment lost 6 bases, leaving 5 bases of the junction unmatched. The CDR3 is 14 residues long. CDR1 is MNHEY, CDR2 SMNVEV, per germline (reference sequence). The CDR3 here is CASRMGQVSYEQYF. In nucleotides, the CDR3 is TGTGCCAGCAGAATGGGACAGGTATCCTACGAGCAGTACTTC.

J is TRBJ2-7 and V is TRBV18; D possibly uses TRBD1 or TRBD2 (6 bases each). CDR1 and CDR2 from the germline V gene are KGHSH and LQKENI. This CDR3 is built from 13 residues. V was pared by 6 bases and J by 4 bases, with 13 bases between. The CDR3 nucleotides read TGTGCCAGCTCGCGTACAGGGACTTACGAGCAGTACTTC. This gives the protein CASSRTGTYEQYF.

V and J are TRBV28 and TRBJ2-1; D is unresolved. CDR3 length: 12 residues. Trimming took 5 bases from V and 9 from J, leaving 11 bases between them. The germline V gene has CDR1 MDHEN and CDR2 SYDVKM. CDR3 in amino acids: CASSTFLGEQFF. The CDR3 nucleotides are TGTGCCAGCAGTACCTTCCTGGGTGAGCAGTTCTTC.

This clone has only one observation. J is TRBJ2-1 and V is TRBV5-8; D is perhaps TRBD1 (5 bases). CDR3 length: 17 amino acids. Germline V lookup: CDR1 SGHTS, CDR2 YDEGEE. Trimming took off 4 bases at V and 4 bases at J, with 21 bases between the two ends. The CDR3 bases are TGTGCCAGCAGCCGCGCAGGACACAGAAACTTTTACAATGAGCAGTTCTTC. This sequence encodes CASSRAGHRNFYNEQFF.

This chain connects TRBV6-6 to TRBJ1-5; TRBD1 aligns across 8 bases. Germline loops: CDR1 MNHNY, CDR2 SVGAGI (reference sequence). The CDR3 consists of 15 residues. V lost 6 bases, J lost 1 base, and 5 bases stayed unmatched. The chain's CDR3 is CASRPQGGSNQPQHF. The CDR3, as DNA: TGTGCCAGCAGACCACAGGGGGGGAGCAATCAGCCCCAGCATTTT.

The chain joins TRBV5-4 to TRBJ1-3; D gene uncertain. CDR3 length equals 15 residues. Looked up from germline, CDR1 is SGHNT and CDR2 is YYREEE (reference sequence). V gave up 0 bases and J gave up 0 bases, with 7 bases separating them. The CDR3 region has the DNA TGTGCCAGCAGCTTGGCGGGTGCCTCTGGAAACACCATATATTTT. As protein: CASSLAGASGNTIYF.

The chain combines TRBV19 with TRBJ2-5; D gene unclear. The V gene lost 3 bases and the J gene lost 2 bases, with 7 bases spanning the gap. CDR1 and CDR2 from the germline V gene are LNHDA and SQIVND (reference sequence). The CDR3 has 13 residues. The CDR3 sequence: CASSIGQQETQYF. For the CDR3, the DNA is TGTGCCAGTAGTATCGGGCAGCAAGAGACCCAGTACTTC.

The CDR3 spells CASSSLAGVSTDTQYF. The DNA for the CDR3 is TGTGCCAGCAGCTCGTTAGCGGGGGTGAGCACAGATACGCAGTATTTT. The chain is built from TRBV5-6 and TRBJ2-3; TRBD2 agrees at 9 bases. The V segment lost 3 bases and the J segment 0 bases; nucleotides outside the gene matches: 5. Germline loops: CDR1 SGHDT, CDR2 YYEEEE. This CDR3 is built from 16 residues.

The CDR3: CASSPWTGPTGYEQFF. The CDR3 DNA reads TGTGCCAGCAGTCCCTGGACAGGCCCAACCGGGTATGAGCAGTTCTTC. The chain is built from TRBV28 and TRBJ2-1, with 7 bases that match TRBD1. Germline assignment: CDR1 MDHEN and CDR2 SYDVKM. The CDR3 sequence is 16 residues long. V shed 5 bases and J 8 bases; nucleotides not matched to a gene: 15. The full variable domain, in which reference TRBV28 and TRBJ2-1 provide the parts outside the CDR3, is DVKVTQSSRYLVKRTGEKVFLECVQDMDHENMFWYRQDPGLGLRLIYFSYDVKMKEKGDIPEGYSVSREKKERFSLILESASTNQTSMYLCASSPWTGPTGYEQFFGPGTRLTVL.

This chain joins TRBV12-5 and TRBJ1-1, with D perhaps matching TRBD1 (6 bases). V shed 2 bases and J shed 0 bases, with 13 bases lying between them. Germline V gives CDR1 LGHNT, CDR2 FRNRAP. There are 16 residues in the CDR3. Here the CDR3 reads CASGLTSYRVNTEAFF. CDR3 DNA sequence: TGTGCTAGTGGTTTGACTTCCTACAGGGTGAACACTGAAGCTTTCTTT. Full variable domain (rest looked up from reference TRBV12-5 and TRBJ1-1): DARVTQTPRHKVTEMGQEVTMRCQPILGHNTVFWYRQTMMQGLELLAYFRNRAPLDDSGMPKDRFSAEMPDATLATLKIQPSEPRDSAVYFCASGLTSYRVNTEAFFGQGTRLTVV.

Here the CDR3 DNA reads TGTGCCAGCAGCTTCCAGGGGCAGGAGACCCAGTACTTC. Translation gives CASSFQGQETQYF. The genes are TRBV7-9 and TRBJ2-5; the D gene is possibly TRBD1 (6 bases). The germline CDR1 and CDR2 sequences are SEHNR and FQNEAQ (reference sequence). CDR3 size: 13 residues. V lost 3 bases and J 5 bases, leaving 10 bases between the germline ends.

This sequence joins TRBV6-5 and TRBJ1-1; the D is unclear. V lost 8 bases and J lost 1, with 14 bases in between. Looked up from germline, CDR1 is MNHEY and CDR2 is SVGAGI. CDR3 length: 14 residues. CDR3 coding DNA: TGTGCCAGCGGGCCCACGTGGACGAACACTGAAGCTTTCTTT. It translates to CASGPTWTNTEAFF.

Written as DNA, the CDR3 is TGTGCCAGCAGCTTCTACGGACAGGGCGGGGGCTACACCTTC. Translating gives CASSFYGQGGGYTF. This chain links TRBV5-8 with TRBJ1-2; 8 bases align to TRBD1. The CDR3 runs 14 residues. Germline assignment: CDR1 SGHTS and CDR2 YDEGEE. The V and J ends lost 2 bases and 8 bases, in that order; junction bases with no gene match: 8.

CDR3 DNA: TGTGCCAGCAGCGTCGGTGCGAGCTCCTACGAGCAGTACTTC. Protein sequence: CASSVGASSYEQYF. The chain uses TRBV9 and TRBJ2-7, with D unresolved. The germline gives CDR1 SGDLS, CDR2 YYNGEE. The CDR3 is 14 amino acids. V was clipped by 2 bases and J by 0 bases, with 9 bases between them.

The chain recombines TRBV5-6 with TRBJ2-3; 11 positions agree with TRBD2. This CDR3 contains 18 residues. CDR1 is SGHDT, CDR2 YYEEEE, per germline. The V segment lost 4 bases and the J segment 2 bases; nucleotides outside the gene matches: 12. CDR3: CASSPPWRLAGSTDTQYF. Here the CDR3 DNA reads TGTGCCAGCAGCCCGCCTTGGAGACTAGCGGGATCCACAGATACGCAGTATTTT.

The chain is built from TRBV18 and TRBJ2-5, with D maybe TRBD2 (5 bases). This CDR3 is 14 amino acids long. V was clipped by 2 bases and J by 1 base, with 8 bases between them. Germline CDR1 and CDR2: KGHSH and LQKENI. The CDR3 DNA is TGTGCCAGCTCACCAAGGGAGACCCAAGAGACCCAGTACTTC. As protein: CASSPRETQETQYF. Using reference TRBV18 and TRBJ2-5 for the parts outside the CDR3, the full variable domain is NAGVMQNPRHLVRRRGQEARLRCSPMKGHSHVYWYRQLPEEGLKFMVYLQKENIIDESGMPKERFSAEFPKEGPSILRIQQVVRGDSAAYFCASSPRETQETQYFGPGTRLLVL.

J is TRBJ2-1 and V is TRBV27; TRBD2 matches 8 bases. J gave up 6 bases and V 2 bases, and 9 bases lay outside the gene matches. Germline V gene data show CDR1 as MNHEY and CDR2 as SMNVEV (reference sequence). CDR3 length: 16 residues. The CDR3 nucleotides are TGTGCCAGCAGTTTACGGCTAGCGGGTAGTACCAATGAGCAGTTCTTC. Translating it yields CASSLRLAGSTNEQFF.

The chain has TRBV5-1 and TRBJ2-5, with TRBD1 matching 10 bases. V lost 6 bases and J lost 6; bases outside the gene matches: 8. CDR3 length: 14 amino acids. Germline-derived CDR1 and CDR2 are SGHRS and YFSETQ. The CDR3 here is CASNPTGGLKTQYF. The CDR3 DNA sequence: TGCGCCAGCAACCCGACAGGGGGCTTAAAGACCCAGTACTTC.

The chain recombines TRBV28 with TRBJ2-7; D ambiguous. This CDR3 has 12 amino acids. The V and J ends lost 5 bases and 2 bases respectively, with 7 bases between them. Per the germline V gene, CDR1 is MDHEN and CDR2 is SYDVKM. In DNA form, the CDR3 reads TGTGCCAGCAGTCCTACTCCCTACGAGCAGTACTTC. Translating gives CASSPTPYEQYF.

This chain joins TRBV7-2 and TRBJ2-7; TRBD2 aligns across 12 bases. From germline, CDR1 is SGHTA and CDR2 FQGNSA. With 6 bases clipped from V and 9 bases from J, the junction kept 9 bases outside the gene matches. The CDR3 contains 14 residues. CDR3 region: CASSPSSGGAWQYF. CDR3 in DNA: TGTGCCAGCAGTCCCTCTAGCGGGGGGGCCTGGCAGTACTTC.

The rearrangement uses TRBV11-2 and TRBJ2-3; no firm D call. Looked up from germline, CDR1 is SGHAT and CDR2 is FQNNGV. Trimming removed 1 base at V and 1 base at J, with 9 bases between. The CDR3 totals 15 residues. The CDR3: CASSLAGFGTDTQYF. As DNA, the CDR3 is TGTGCCAGCAGCTTAGCCGGGTTTGGCACAGATACGCAGTATTTT. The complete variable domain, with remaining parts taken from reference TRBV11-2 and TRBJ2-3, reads EAGVAQSPRYKIIEKRQSVAFWCNPISGHATLYWYQQILGQGPKLLIQFQNNGVVDDSQLPKDRFSAERLKGVDSTLKIQPAKLEDSAVYLCASSLAGFGTDTQYFGPGTRLTVL.